A selection of T cell receptor beta chains follows, all from one sample in a study of blood T cell repertoires in COVID-19. TCRdb keeps only in-frame clones here, not all; method: immunoSEQ multiplex PCR. Of 200,000 to 250,000 clones in the sample, 70% to 90% were seen once. Input material: peripheral blood. The receptors come from a woman aged 70-85 years with COVID-19, enrolled during active disease. Both conserved end residues are part of each CDR3. Each record gives: V gene, CDR3 length, CDR3 protein.

>TRBV20-1|10
CSAGGETQYF
>TRBV27|15
CASSPGGGANYGYTF
>TRBV7-3|13
CASSSTGATEAFF
>TRBV28|12
CASSLARDTQYF
>TRBV5-1|16
CASSQGTGPISHTQYF
>TRBV7-3|16
CASSLTSGTLYNEQFF
>TRBV7-3|13
CASSLRAGYGYTF
>TRBV6-1|16
CASSEAWLRGNQPQHF
>TRBV4-2|16
CASSQDGTGHSYGYTF
>TRBV7-2|14
CASSLGHFTGELFF
>TRBV2|13
CASSRTIMGGYTF
>TRBV27|13
CATQRIGGYGYTF
>TRBV15|14
CATSRGLNQETQYF
>TRBV11-1|13
CASSLTGTAGYTF
>TRBV19|14
CASSFQTGNTEAFF
>TRBV5-6|15
CASSLGDTSSYEQYF
>TRBV19|15
CASSTRQGNTGELFF
>TRBV19|16
CASSKPPQGAGQPQHF
>TRBV7-2|15
CASSTGLAGVNEQFF
>TRBV9|14
CASSVIGGAGELFF
>TRBV6-2/TRBV6-3|13
CASSNRATFEAFF
>TRBV25-1|16
CASSERTGSSGNTIYF
>TRBV2|14
CASRGASSDYEQFF
>TRBV10-3|12
CATADRDNEQYF
>TRBV5-4|16
CASSGTDTTSNYGYTF
>TRBV6-5|13
CASSLETGGYNTF
>TRBV29-1|13
CSATTRGNYGYTF
>TRBV4-3|14
CASSPDTDNYEQYF
>TRBV6-4|14
CASRRTGGTGELFF
>TRBV25-1|15
CASSEWDRGNYGYTF
>TRBV6-5|14
CASSNPGTVYGYTF
>TRBV9|14
CASSVTGISYGYTF
>TRBV11-2|13
CASSLDRVEKLFF
>TRBV14|15
CASSQEGQGGTEAFF
>TRBV29-1|14
CSAPAGVTGNEQFF
>TRBV6-4|11
CASFDRGGYTF
>TRBV19|14
CASSPLTGANVLTF
>TRBV6-5|13
CASRIDRSYGYTF
>TRBV10-3|13
CAISDPGSYGYTF
>TRBV3-1/TRBV3-2|13
CASGDRGSYEQYF
>TRBV2|15
CASSEAGEGRTEAFF